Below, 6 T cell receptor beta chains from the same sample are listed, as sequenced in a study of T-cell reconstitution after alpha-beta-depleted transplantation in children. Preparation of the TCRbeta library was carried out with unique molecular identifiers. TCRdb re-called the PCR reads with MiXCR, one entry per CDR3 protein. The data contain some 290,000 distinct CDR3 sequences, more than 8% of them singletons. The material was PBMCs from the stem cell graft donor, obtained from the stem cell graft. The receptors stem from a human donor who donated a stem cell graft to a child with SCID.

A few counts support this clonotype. CDR3 sequence: CASSYGHTIYF. The CDR3 DNA follows: TGTGCCAGCAGTTACGGGCACACCATATATTTT. V and J are TRBV6-5 and TRBJ1-3; D gene unclear. The length of the CDR3 is 11 residues. Germline V gene sequence: CDR1 MNHEY, CDR2 SVGAGI. Trimming removed 2 bases from V and 8 bases from J, with 4 bases in between.

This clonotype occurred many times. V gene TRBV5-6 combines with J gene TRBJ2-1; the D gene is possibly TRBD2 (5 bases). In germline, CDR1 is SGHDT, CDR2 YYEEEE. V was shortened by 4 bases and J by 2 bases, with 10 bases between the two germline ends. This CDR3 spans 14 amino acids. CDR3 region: CASSEGGPYNEQFF. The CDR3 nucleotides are TGTGCCAGCAGCGAAGGAGGCCCCTACAATGAGCAGTTCTTC.

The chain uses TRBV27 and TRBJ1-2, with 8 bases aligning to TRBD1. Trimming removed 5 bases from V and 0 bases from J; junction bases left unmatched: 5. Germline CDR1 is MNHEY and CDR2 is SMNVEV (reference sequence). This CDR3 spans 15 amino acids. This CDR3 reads CASSRTGGANYGYTF. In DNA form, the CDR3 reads TGTGCCAGCAGTAGAACAGGGGGAGCTAACTATGGCTACACCTTC.

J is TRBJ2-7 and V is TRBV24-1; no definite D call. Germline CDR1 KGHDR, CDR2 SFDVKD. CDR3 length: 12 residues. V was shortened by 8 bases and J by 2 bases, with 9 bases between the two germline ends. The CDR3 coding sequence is TGTGCCACCACAGTAGCCACCTACGAGCAGTACTTC. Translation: CATTVATYEQYF.

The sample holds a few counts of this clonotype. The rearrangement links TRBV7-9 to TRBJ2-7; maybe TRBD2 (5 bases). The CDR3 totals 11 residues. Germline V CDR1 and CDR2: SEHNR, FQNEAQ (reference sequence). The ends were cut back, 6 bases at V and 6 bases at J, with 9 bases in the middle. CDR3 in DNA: TGTGCCAGCAGGGGAGAACGCGAGCAGTACTTC. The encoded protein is CASRGEREQYF.

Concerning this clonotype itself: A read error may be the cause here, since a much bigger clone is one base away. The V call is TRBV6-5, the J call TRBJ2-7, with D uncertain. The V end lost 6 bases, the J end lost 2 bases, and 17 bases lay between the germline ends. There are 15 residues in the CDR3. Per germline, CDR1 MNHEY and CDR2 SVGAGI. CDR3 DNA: TGTGCCAGCAGCTATCACCCTTCGCGTACCTACGAGCAGTACTTC. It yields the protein CASSYHPSRTYEQYF.